The present T cell receptor (beta chain) was sequenced within a study of blood T cell repertoires in COVID-19. The wider study: From the United States, Italy and Spain came samples of acute and convalescent COVID-19. PBMCs, B-cell-depleted T cells, or T cells provided the cDNA or gDNA that made up the material.

As originally analysed: Estimation of nucleated cell counts relied on the amplification of reference gene primers. Using immunoSEQ multiplex PCR, the repertoire was profiled, and TCRdb retains in-frame clones only, with some absent. The V and J calls and clone size come from that table; D and trimming were worked out from the DNA. Of 430,000 or so clones in the sample, roughly 88% were seen once. Recovered participants had two consecutive negative NP/OP PCR tests, healthcare professional clearance, or symptom resolution. The CDR3 runs to 13 residues. Germline V lookup: CDR1 SGHTA, CDR2 FQGNSA. V dropped 5 bases and J dropped 1 base, with 8 bases sitting between them.

This clonotype was obtained from a woman between 40 and 50 years old who had recovered from COVID-19. This chain joins TRBV7-2 and TRBJ1-2; possible D gene TRBD1, 5 bases. Sequencing was performed on PBMCs or T cells enriched from blood (not recorded which). The CDR3 coding sequence is TGTGCCAGCAGCCAGACAGATAACTATGGCTACACCTTC. Translation gives CASSQTDNYGYTF.